This T cell receptor (beta chain) is from a study of cytomegalovirus exposure and HLA in healthy donors. Findings and limits, study-wide: A previous analysis found most TCR beta V segments productive roughly 90% or roughly 30% of the time.

It was with 60 Vbeta and 13 Jbeta primers that the PCR ran. Here immunoSEQ multiplex PCR was the method, and the copy in TCRdb shows in-frame clones only, minus some. Found here are 150,000 to 200,000 clones, 75% to 85% of them singletons; the top ten hold just over 2%. With regard to this clone: Its matching antigen is unknown.

The CDR3 loop spans 11 amino acids. The V end was cut by 4 bases, the J end by 6 bases, with 5 bases between. Germline CDR1 SNHLY, CDR2 FYNNEI. V is TRBV2 and J is TRBJ2-3; D is undetermined. This clonotype was obtained from a young woman in good health and CMV-seropositive. The sample consisted of PBMCs. For the CDR3, the DNA is TGTGCCAGCAGTGTGGAGGATACGCAGTATTTT. Translation: CASSVEDTQYF.